The 21 T cell receptor beta chains below come from one sample, sequenced in a study of blood T cells in healthy people across ages (dated by TCRdb to the mid-2010s). Libraries were constructed by 5' RACE. TCRdb names Illumina HiSeq 2500 as the instrument used. A second PCR of roughly 6 to 11 cycles was performed with a sample-barcoded 5' primer and a J-beta primer mix. The public reads were run again by TCRdb, first through fastp at Q25 and then through MiXCR, and only productive beta chains were kept. Each CDR3 protein appears once, grouped with its most common genes and DNA. This sample lists 650,000 to 1,000,000 distinct CDR3 sequences; around half were detected once. The top ten clones comprise 15% to 20% of the sample. Material for sequencing was blood. These receptors were collected from a man older than 75 in good health.

This clonotype was detected once. The chain carries TRBV2 and TRBJ2-5; D is unclear. Germline CDR1 is SNHLY and CDR2 is FYNNEI. V lost 8 bases, J lost 11 bases, and 12 bases lay in between. This CDR3 is 10 amino acids long. The CDR3 sequence is CASYYNEQYF. In DNA form, the CDR3 reads TGTGCCAGCTACTACAATGAGCAGTACTTC. The full variable domain, completed using reference TRBV2 and TRBJ2-5, is EPEVTQTPSHQVTQMGQEVILRCVPISNHLYFYWYRQILGQKVEFLVSFYNNEISEKSEIFDDQFSVERPDGSNFTLKIRSTKLEDSAMYFCASYYNEQYFGPGTRLLVL.

This clonotype was seen a handful of times. The V and J genes are TRBV15 and TRBJ2-7; no firm D call. Per germline, CDR1 LNHNV and CDR2 YYDKDF (reference sequence). V was trimmed by 2 bases and J by 2 bases, leaving 16 bases between them. CDR3 length: 16 residues. CDR3 loop: CATSRSSGPWAYEQYF. DNA for the CDR3: TGTGCCACCAGCAGATCCTCCGGACCGTGGGCCTACGAGCAGTACTTC. Filled out from reference TRBV15 and TRBJ2-7, the complete variable domain reads DAMVIQNPRYQVTQFGKPVTLSCSQTLNHNVMYWYQQKSSQAPKLLFHYYDKDFNNEADTPDNFQSRRPNTSFCFLDIRSPGLGDTAMYLCATSRSSGPWAYEQYFGPGTRLTVT.

This clonotype was seen many times. Written as DNA, the CDR3 is TGCAGTGCTAGTCCCCGGACAGGGGGAGGCGATGAGCAGTTCTTC. Translation: CSASPRTGGGDEQFF. The V gene is TRBV20-1, the J gene TRBJ2-1; the match to TRBD1 covers 10 bases. The CDR3 has 15 residues. The J segment lost 8 bases and the V segment lost 3 bases, leaving 10 bases of the junction unmatched. Germline assignment: CDR1 DFQATT and CDR2 SNEGSKA (reference sequence).

The chain carries TRBV30 and TRBJ1-2, with unresolved D. The CDR3 has 13 residues. Germline V lookup: CDR1 GTSNPN, CDR2 SVGIG (reference sequence). Trimming stripped 2 bases from V and 6 bases from J, with 13 bases between. The CDR3 DNA reads as TGTGCCTGGAGTCCGGGCTTGGCGGATGGCTACACCTTC. Translated, it gives CAWSPGLADGYTF.

The gene calls are TRBV29-1 and TRBJ2-7, with TRBD1 identical over 9 bases. The ends lost 8 bases at V and 1 base at J; junction bases unmatched: 15. The CDR3 runs to 16 residues. CDR1 SQVTM and CDR2 ANQGSEA come from the germline V gene. DNA of the CDR3: TGCAGCAACGGGACAGGGCCAGGGCCTTGGTCCTACGAGCAGTACTTC. It yields the protein CSNGTGPGPWSYEQYF.

The chain employs TRBV4-1 and TRBJ1-5; weak D call: TRBD1 (5 bases). V was trimmed by 1 base and J by 0 bases, leaving 7 bases between them. Germline V gives CDR1 MGHRA, CDR2 YSYEKL. This CDR3 spans 15 amino acids. CDR3 nucleotide sequence: TGCGCCAGCAGCCAAGCAGGGATTAGCAATCAGCCCCAGCATTTT. Encoded protein: CASSQAGISNQPQHF.

V usage is TRBV6-2 or TRBV6-3 and J usage is TRBJ1-2; 10 positions match TRBD1. The CDR3 has 13 residues. With 5 bases clipped from V and 8 bases from J, the junction kept 5 bases outside the gene matches. From germline, CDR1 is MNHEY and CDR2 SVGEGT. This CDR3 reads CASSDRDRGGYTF. In nucleotides, the CDR3 is TGTGCCAGCAGTGACCGGGACAGGGGAGGCTACACCTTC.

The genes are TRBV24-1 and TRBJ2-1; 10 bases line up with TRBD2. There are 15 residues in the CDR3. J lost 2 bases, V lost 8 bases, and 5 bases had no gene match. The germline CDR1 and CDR2 sequences are KGHDR and SFDVKD. The CDR3 DNA follows: TGTGCCACCAATATAGCGGGAGGAACCTACAATGAGCAGTTCTTC. Protein: CATNIAGGTYNEQFF.

This clonotype was recorded a few times. The V gene is TRBV13, the J gene TRBJ2-7; TRBD1 aligns across 8 bases. This CDR3 contains 14 residues. Germline values: CDR1 PRHDT, CDR2 FYEKMQ (reference sequence). J lost 5 bases, V lost 4 bases, and 7 bases had no gene match. CDR3 amino acids: CASSSRTGKDEQYF. As DNA, the CDR3 is TGTGCCAGCAGCTCCCGGACAGGGAAGGACGAGCAGTACTTC.

As to this clonotype: At one of its ends the junction is not consistent with the germline gene, which may arise from a read error. The CDR3 loop is CATSRSLTGSSHNEQFF. In nucleotides, the CDR3 is TGTGCCACCAGCAGATCTTTGACAGGGAGCTCCCACAATGAGCAGTTCTTC. V and J are TRBV15 and TRBJ2-1; 7 bases line up with TRBD1. This CDR3 contains 17 residues. The germline gives CDR1 LNHNV, CDR2 YYDKDF (reference sequence).

This chain joins TRBV6-1 and TRBJ2-5; no definite D call. Germline values: CDR1 MNHNS, CDR2 SASEGT. This CDR3 has 14 amino acids. Trimming removed 5 bases at V and 0 bases at J, with 10 bases between. CDR3 coding DNA: TGTGCCAGCAGTAGGTACCGGAACCAAGAGACCCAGTACTTC. Translating gives CASSRYRNQETQYF.

The V and J genes are TRBV20-1 and TRBJ2-5; 8 nucleotides align to TRBD2. The CDR3 is made up of 14 amino acids. In germline, CDR1 is DFQATT, CDR2 SNEGSKA (reference sequence). V was pared by 5 bases and J by 11 bases, with 16 bases of the junction left unmatched. The CDR3 spells CSALPSGRDNEQYF. The CDR3 DNA follows: TGCAGTGCTCTCCCGAGCGGGAGAGACAATGAGCAGTACTTC.

V and J are TRBV27 and TRBJ2-7; D is tentatively TRBD1 or TRBD2 (6 bases each). Near its end, the DNA agrees better with TRBJ2-5, so the J call may be wrong. This CDR3 has 14 residues. Germline V gene lookup returns CDR1 MNHEY and CDR2 SMNVEV (reference sequence). For the CDR3, the DNA is TGTGCCAGCAGTGCACTTCAGGGGAGGGAGACCCAGTACTTC. It yields the protein CASSALQGRETQYF.

This clonotype was seen only a few times. CDR3 sequence reads: CASSRRTPTNEKLFF. CDR3 nucleotide sequence: TGCGCCAGCAGCAGGAGGACACCAACTAATGAAAAACTGTTTTTT. The V call is TRBV5-1, the J call TRBJ1-4, with D perhaps matching TRBD1 (5 bases). The CDR3 consists of 15 residues. Trimming took off 4 bases at V and 0 bases at J, with 10 bases between the two ends. In germline, CDR1 is SGHRS, CDR2 YFSETQ.

This clonotype was observed a few times. The V call is TRBV30, the J call TRBJ2-7; D gene unclear. Germline V gene lookup returns CDR1 GTSNPN and CDR2 SVGIG (reference sequence). The CDR3 length is 13 residues. Trimming took 2 bases from V and 5 from J, leaving 13 bases between them. The CDR3 here is CAWSHGEQNEQYF. In nucleotides, the CDR3 is TGTGCCTGGAGTCACGGAGAGCAGAACGAGCAGTACTTC.

Remarks on this clonotype: A read error may account for a junction end that differs from germline. The chain is built from TRBV5-1 and TRBJ1-2; D is possibly TRBD1 (5 bases). Germline V gene lookup returns CDR1 SGHRS and CDR2 YFSETQ. The CDR3 has 14 residues. CDR3 residues: CASSPSAQDYDYTF. The CDR3 nucleotides are TGCGCCAGCAGCCCCTCCGCACAGGACTATGACTACACCTTC.

The chain joins TRBV2 to TRBJ2-7, with 7 bases that match TRBD2. CDR3 size: 15 residues. The V and J ends lost 4 bases and 5 bases, in that order; junction bases with no gene match: 11. Germline CDR1 and CDR2: SNHLY and FYNNEI. CDR3 in amino acids: CASSVLASGANEQYF. The CDR3 DNA reads as TGTGCCAGCAGTGTCCTCGCTAGCGGAGCCAACGAGCAGTACTTC.

The J gene is TRBJ2-7, the V gene TRBV25-1; D is uncertain. Germline CDR1 and CDR2: MGHDK and SYGVNS. Trimming removed 2 bases at V and 0 bases at J, with 11 bases between. There are 15 residues in the CDR3. The CDR3 DNA follows: TGTGCCAGCAGTGAAGCGGATTACAGCTCCTACGAGCAGTACTTC. Encoded protein: CASSEADYSSYEQYF.

The rearrangement links TRBV10-1 to TRBJ2-2, with 10 bases matching TRBD2. The CDR3 totals 16 residues. Germline V gene sequence: CDR1 WNHNN, CDR2 SYGVQD (reference sequence). V dropped 5 bases and J dropped 3; count of bases not matched to a gene: 6. CDR3 amino acids: CASSPSGRPDTGELFF. The CDR3 DNA reads as TGCGCCAGCAGTCCTAGCGGGAGACCGGACACCGGGGAGCTGTTTTTT.

Many counts were recorded for this clonotype. This chain uses TRBV7-9 with TRBJ2-1; 7 bases match TRBD2. The CDR3 consists of 15 residues. V shed 3 bases and J 7 bases; nucleotides not matched to a gene: 9. Per the germline V gene, CDR1 is SEHNR and CDR2 is FQNEAQ (reference sequence). CDR3 in DNA: TGTGCCAGCAGCTTTATAGCCGGGACTAAGAATGAGCAGTTCTTC. Translation: CASSFIAGTKNEQFF.

In this sample, this clonotype turned up a few times. The gene calls are TRBV28 and TRBJ2-3; tentative D call: TRBD1 (5 bases). This CDR3 has 18 residues. V was pared by 2 bases and J by 0 bases, with 18 bases between. Germline lookup yields CDR1 MDHEN and CDR2 SYDVKM. For the CDR3, the DNA is TGTGCCAGCAGTTTAGATCTCGCAACGGCAGGGAGCACAGATACGCAGTATTTT. Translation gives CASSLDLATAGSTDTQYF.